This T cell receptor (beta chain) was sequenced for a study of T cell repertoires in cytomegalovirus infection. The CDR3 consists of 13 residues. V lost 8 bases, J lost 4 bases, and 14 bases lay in between. CDR1 and CDR2 from the germline V gene are SGHVS and FNYEAQ. TCRdb ran MiXCR on the reads and lists one entry per CDR3 protein. The table lists approximately 490,000 distinct CDR3 sequences, approximately 10% of them singletons. The sample holds many counts of this clonotype. The TCR sequence derives from a human donor in good health (CMV status not recorded). Some clones in this sample may be carry-over from other donors' samples. The chain links TRBV7-6 to TRBJ2-5; D remains unclear. The sequenced sample consisted of PBMCs. CDR3 sequence (DNA): TGTGCCAGCGTCGGGCCCGGGCCAGAGACCCAGTACTTC. Amino acid sequence: CASVGPGPETQYF.